This T cell receptor (beta chain) derives from a study of OX40 agonist ivuxolimab in advanced cancers. Across the study: The study reported partial responses in three patients: one hepatocellular carcinoma, two cutaneous melanoma. General study points: The study observed clonal expansion of CD4+ and CD8+ blood T cells by week 6 at 0.1 to 3.0 mg/kg.

Trimming removed 0 bases from V and 6 bases from J; junction bases left unmatched: 8. The CDR3 extends over 17 amino acids. The germline V gene encodes CDR1 LNHNV and CDR2 YYDKDF (reference sequence). Some clones are missing from TCRdb's copy, which holds only in-frame ones; the method was immunoSEQ multiplex PCR. The repertoire holds 70,000 to 95,000 clones, with 70% to 85% as singletons. About this clone: Its target is not known.

This sequence was found in an adult with an advanced solid tumor such as melanoma, head and neck, liver or kidney cancer. Sequencing used CD4+ or CD8+ T cells sorted from blood, obtained in a trial of the OX40 agonist ivuxolimab. The V call is TRBV15, the J call TRBJ2-3, with 11 nucleotides matching TRBD2. Here the CDR3 reads CATSRDPLAGVPDTQYF. The CDR3 region has the DNA TGTGCCACCAGCAGAGACCCACTAGCGGGAGTACCGGATACGCAGTATTTT.